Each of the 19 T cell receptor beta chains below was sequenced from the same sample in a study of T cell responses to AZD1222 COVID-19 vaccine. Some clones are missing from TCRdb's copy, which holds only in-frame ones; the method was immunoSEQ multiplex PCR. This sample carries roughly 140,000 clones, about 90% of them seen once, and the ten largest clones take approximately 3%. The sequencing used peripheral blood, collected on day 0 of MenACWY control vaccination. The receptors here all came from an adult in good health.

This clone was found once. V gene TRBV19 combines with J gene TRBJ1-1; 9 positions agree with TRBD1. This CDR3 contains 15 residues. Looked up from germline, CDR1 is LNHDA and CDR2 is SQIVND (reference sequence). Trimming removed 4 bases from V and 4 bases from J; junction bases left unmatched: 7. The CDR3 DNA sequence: TGTGCCAGTAGTAAGGACAGGGGAACGGGCACTGAAGCTTTCTTT. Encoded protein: CASSKDRGTGTEAFF. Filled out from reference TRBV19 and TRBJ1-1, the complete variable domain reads DGGITQSPKYLFRKEGQNVTLSCEQNLNHDAMYWYRQDPGQGLRLIYYSQIVNDFQKGDIAEGYSVSREKKESFPLTVTSAQKNPTAFYLCASSKDRGTGTEAFFGQGTRLTVV.

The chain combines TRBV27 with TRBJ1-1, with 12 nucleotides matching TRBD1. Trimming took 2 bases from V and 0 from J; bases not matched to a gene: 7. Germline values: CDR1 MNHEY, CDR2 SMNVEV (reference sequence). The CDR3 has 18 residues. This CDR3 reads CASSLAGDRGLMNTEAFF. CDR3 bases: TGTGCCAGCAGTTTAGCGGGGGACAGGGGGCTCATGAACACTGAAGCTTTCTTT.

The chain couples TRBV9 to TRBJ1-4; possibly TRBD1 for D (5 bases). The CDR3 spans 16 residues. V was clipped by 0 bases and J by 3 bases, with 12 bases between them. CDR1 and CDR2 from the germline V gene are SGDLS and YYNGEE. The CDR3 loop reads CASSVAFGGANEKLFF. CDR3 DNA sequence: TGTGCCAGCAGCGTAGCCTTTGGGGGGGCTAATGAAAAACTGTTTTTT. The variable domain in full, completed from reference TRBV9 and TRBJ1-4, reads DSGVTQTPKHLITATGQRVTLRCSPRSGDLSVYWYQQSLDQGLQFLIQYYNGEERAKGNILERFSAQQFPDLHSELNLSSLELGDSALYFCASSVAFGGANEKLFFGSGTQLSVL.

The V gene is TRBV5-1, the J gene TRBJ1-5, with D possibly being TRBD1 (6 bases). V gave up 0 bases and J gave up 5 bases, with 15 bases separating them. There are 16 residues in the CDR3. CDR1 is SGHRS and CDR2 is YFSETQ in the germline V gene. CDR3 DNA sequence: TGCGCCAGCAGCTTGGGATATAGGGGGGCCGATCAGCCCCAGCATTTT. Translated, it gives CASSLGYRGADQPQHF. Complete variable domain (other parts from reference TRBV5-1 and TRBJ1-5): KAGVTQTPRYLIKTRGQQVTLSCSPISGHRSVSWYQQTPGQGLQFLFEYFSETQRNKGNFPGRFSGRQFSNSRSEMNVSTLELGDSALYLCASSLGYRGADQPQHFGDGTRLSIL.

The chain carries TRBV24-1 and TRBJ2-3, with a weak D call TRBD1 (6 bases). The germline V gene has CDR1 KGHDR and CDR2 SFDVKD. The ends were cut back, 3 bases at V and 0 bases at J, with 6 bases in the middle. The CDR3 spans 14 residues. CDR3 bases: TGTGCCACCAGTGATACAGGGAGCACAGATACGCAGTATTTT. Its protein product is CATSDTGSTDTQYF.

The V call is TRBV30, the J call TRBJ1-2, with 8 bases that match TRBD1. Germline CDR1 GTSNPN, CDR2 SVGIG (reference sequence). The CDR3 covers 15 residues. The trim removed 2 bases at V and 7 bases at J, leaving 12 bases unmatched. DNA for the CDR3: TGTGCCTGGAGTCGGTCAGGGGGCGCTTTGCGTGGCTACACCTTC. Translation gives CAWSRSGGALRGYTF.

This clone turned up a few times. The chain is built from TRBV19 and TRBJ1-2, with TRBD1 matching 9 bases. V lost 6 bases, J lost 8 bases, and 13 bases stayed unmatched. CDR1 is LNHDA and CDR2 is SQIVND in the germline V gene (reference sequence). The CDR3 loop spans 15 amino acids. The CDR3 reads CASSRRTGASYGYTF. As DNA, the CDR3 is TGTGCCAGTAGCCGGCGGACAGGGGCCTCCTACGGCTACACCTTC. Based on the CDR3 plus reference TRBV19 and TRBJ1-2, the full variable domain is DGGITQSPKYLFRKEGQNVTLSCEQNLNHDAMYWYRQDPGQGLRLIYYSQIVNDFQKGDIAEGYSVSREKKESFPLTVTSAQKNPTAFYLCASSRRTGASYGYTFGSGTRLTVV.

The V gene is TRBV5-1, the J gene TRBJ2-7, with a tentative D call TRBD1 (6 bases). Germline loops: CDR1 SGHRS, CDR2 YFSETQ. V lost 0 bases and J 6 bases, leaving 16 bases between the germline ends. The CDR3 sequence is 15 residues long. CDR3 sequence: CASSLGQGIGAEQYF. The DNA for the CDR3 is TGCGCCAGCAGCTTGGGGCAGGGGATAGGAGCCGAGCAGTACTTC.

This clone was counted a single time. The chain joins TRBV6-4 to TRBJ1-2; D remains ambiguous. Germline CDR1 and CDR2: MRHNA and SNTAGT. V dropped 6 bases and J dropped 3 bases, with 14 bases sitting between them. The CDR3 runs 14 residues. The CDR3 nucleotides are TGTGCCAGCAGCGTCGGGGAGGGTGACTATGGCTACACCTTC. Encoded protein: CASSVGEGDYGYTF.

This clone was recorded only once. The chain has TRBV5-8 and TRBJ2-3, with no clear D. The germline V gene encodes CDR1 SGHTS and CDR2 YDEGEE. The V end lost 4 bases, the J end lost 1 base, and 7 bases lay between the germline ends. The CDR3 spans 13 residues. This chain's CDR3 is CASSRRGTDTQYF. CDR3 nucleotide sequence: TGTGCCAGCAGCCGACGGGGCACAGATACGCAGTATTTT.

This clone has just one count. CDR3 region: CASSQVRDGSRSGELFF. DNA of the CDR3: TGTGCCAGCAGCCAAGTTAGGGACGGGAGCAGGTCCGGGGAGCTGTTTTTT. The chain combines TRBV4-2 with TRBJ2-2; tentatively, D is TRBD2 (6 bases). Germline assignment: CDR1 LGHNA and CDR2 YNFKEQ. The CDR3 consists of 17 residues. V was shortened by 1 base and J by 6 bases, with 18 bases between the two germline ends.

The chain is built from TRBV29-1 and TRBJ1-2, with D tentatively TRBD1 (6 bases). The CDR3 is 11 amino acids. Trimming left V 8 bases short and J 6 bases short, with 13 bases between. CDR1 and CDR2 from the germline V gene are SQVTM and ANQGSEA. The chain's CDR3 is CSTGTTDGYTF. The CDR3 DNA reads TGCAGCACCGGGACAACAGATGGCTACACCTTC.

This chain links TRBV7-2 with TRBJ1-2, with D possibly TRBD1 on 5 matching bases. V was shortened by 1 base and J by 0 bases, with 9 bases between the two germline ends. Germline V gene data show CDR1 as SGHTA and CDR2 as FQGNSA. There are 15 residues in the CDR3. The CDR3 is CASSLVRGANYGYTF. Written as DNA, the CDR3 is TGTGCCAGCAGCTTAGTAAGGGGCGCTAACTATGGCTACACCTTC.

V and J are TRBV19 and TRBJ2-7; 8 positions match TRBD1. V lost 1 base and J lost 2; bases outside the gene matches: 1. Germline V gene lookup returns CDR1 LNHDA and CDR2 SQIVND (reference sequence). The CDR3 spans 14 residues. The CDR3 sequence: CASSIGTGPYEQYF. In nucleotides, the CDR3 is TGTGCCAGTAGTATAGGGACAGGGCCCTACGAGCAGTACTTC.

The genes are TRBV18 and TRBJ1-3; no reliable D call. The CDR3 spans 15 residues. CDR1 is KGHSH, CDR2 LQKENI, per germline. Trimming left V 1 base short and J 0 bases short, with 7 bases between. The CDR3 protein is CASSPRENSGNTIYF. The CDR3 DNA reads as TGTGCCAGCTCACCACGAGAAAACTCTGGAAACACCATATATTTT.

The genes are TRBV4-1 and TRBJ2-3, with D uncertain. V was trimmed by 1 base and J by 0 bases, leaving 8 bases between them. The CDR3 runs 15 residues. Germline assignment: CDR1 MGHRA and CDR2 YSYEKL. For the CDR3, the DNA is TGCGCCAGCAGCCAAGCCTGGGATAGCACAGATACGCAGTATTTT. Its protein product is CASSQAWDSTDTQYF.

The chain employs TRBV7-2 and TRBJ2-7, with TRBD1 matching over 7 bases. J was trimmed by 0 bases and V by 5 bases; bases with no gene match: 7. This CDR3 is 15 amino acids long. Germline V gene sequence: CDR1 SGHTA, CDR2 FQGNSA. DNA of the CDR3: TGTGCCAGCAGCCCAACAGGGGTCGACTCCTACGAGCAGTACTTC. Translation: CASSPTGVDSYEQYF.

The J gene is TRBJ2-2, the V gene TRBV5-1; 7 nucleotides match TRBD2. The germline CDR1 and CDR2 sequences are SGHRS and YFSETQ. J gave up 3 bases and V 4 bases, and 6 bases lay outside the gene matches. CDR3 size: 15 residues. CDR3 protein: CASSGAGAYTGELFF. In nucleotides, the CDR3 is TGCGCCAGCAGCGGGGCGGGAGCCTACACCGGGGAGCTGTTTTTT.

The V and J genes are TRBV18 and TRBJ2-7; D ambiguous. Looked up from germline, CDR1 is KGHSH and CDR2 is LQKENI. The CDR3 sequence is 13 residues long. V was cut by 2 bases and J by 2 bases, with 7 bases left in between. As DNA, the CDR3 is TGTGCCAGCTCACCATCATACACCTACGAGCAGTACTTC. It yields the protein CASSPSYTYEQYF.